Below are 4 T cell receptor beta chains sequenced from a single sample in a study of T cell changes during pregnancy in multiple sclerosis. Repertoires were generated with immunoSEQ multiplex PCR, while TCRdb's copy carries only in-frame clones and drops some. The table includes roughly 83,000 clones, 91% detected once. The sample consisted of PBMCs, taken in the first trimester of pregnancy. Every receptor here comes from a female donor in good health, serving as a control in a pregnancy study. Some clones in this sample may be carry-over from other donors' samples.

V is TRBV7-2 and J is TRBJ2-3; 13 positions match TRBD2. Germline CDR1 SGHTA, CDR2 FQGNSA. This CDR3 is 17 amino acids long. The V gene end was trimmed by 5 bases and the J gene end by 1 base; junction bases not matched to a gene: 6. The CDR3 here is CASSRQLAGGGTDTQYF. For the CDR3, the DNA is TGTGCCAGCAGCCGTCAACTAGCGGGGGGGGGCACAGATACGCAGTATTTT.

V gene TRBV5-6 combines with J gene TRBJ1-6, with 11 bases lining up with TRBD1. Germline V gives CDR1 SGHDT, CDR2 YYEEEE. V trimming: 5 bases; J trimming: 6 bases; junction bases outside the gene matches: 7. The CDR3 extends over 16 amino acids. CDR3 region: CASRFGTGGTNSPLHF. The CDR3, as DNA: TGTGCCAGCAGATTCGGGACAGGGGGGACTAATTCACCCCTCCACTTT.

The gene calls are TRBV28 and TRBJ2-7, with 8 positions matching TRBD2. CDR3 length equals 16 residues. The J segment lost 2 bases and the V segment lost 5 bases, leaving 11 bases of the junction unmatched. Germline CDR1 MDHEN, CDR2 SYDVKM. CDR3 sequence (DNA): TGTGCCAGCAGTCCCCGGGGGGGGGTACTCACCTACGAGCAGTACTTC. Translation: CASSPRGGVLTYEQYF.

The chain uses TRBV30 and TRBJ1-2, with D hard to call. CDR3 length: 11 residues. CDR1 is GTSNPN, CDR2 SVGIG, per germline (reference sequence). With 5 bases removed from V and 5 bases from J, the gap between germline ends came to 9 bases. The CDR3 nucleotides read TGTGCCTGGGGGAGGAGGTATGGCTACACCTTC. It codes for CAWGRRYGYTF.